A single sample gave rise to the 28 T cell receptor beta chains below, sequenced in a study of graft-versus-host responses after intestinal transplantation. The method was immunoSEQ multiplex PCR; TCRdb's version includes in-frame clones alone and lacks a portion of them. The data hold nearly 100,000 clones, with approximately 90% observed a single time. Here the sequenced sample was PBMCs, taken 450 to 460 days after intestinal transplant. Receptor source: a human patient who received an intestinal transplant, so some T cells may come from the graft donor.

The J gene is TRBJ2-5, the V gene TRBV5-4; D is ambiguous. CDR1 and CDR2 from the germline V gene are SGHNT and YYREEE (reference sequence). Trimming left V 4 bases short and J 2 bases short, with 12 bases between. This CDR3 region has 14 residues. CDR3: CASSPPGRQETQYF. CDR3 DNA sequence: TGTGCCAGCAGCCCCCCCGGGCGGCAAGAGACCCAGTACTTC.

This rearrangement joins TRBV6-5 to TRBJ1-3; D remains unclear. Germline assignment: CDR1 MNHEY and CDR2 SVGAGI. This CDR3 region has 13 residues. The V end lost 6 bases, the J end lost 0 bases, and 6 bases lay between the germline ends. The CDR3, as DNA: TGTGCCAGCAGGCCAGCCTCTGGAAACACCATATATTTT. Its translation: CASRPASGNTIYF.

The genes are TRBV11-2 and TRBJ2-4; no definite D call. V lost 5 bases, J lost 2 bases, and 16 bases lay in between. Germline-derived CDR1 and CDR2 are SGHAT and FQNNGV. CDR3 length: 16 amino acids. DNA for the CDR3: TGTGCCAGCAGCCCGCAACCCACTGAGACCAAAAACATTCAGTACTTC. It encodes CASSPQPTETKNIQYF.

The chain's CDR3 is CASSQGGTGDLTEAFF. The CDR3 nucleotides are TGCGCCAGCAGCCAAGGGGGAACAGGGGATCTCACTGAAGCTTTCTTT. The rearrangement uses TRBV4-1 and TRBJ1-1, with 7 bases fitting TRBD1. The V and J ends lost 1 base and 4 bases, in that order; junction bases with no gene match: 9. CDR1 MGHRA and CDR2 YSYEKL come from the germline V gene. The CDR3 spans 16 residues.

Sample share makes this clone medium-sized. The chain combines TRBV7-2 with TRBJ2-1; perhaps D is TRBD1 or TRBD2 (6 bases each). Trimming took 6 bases from V and 5 from J, leaving 20 bases between them. From germline, CDR1 is SGHTA and CDR2 FQGNSA. The CDR3 length is 16 residues. The CDR3 DNA sequence: TGTGCCAGCAGGCCTCGTTTGGGGGGCGCTAACAATGAGCAGTTCTTC. Amino acid sequence: CASRPRLGGANNEQFF.

In DNA form, the CDR3 reads TGCGCCAGCAGCCAAGGCCCGGGGAAATCCTACGAGCAGTACTTC. This sequence encodes CASSQGPGKSYEQYF. The V gene is TRBV4-1, the J gene TRBJ2-7; possibly TRBD2 for D (5 bases). Germline loops: CDR1 MGHRA, CDR2 YSYEKL. Deletions cut 1 base from V and 1 base from J, with 11 bases between. The CDR3 is made up of 15 amino acids.

The chain joins TRBV6-5 to TRBJ2-7; TRBD1 might be the D (5 bases). The CDR3 loop spans 12 amino acids. The V and J ends lost 5 bases and 3 bases respectively, with 8 bases between them. Germline V gene data show CDR1 as MNHEY and CDR2 as SVGAGI. The DNA of the CDR3 is TGTGCCAGCAGTGATAGGGGCTACGAGCAGTACTTC. It specifies CASSDRGYEQYF.

The chain uses TRBV18 and TRBJ1-5; unclear D gene. Per germline, CDR1 KGHSH and CDR2 LQKENI. This CDR3 is 14 amino acids long. Trimming removed 4 bases from V and 5 bases from J, with 12 bases in between. CDR3 sequence (DNA): TGTGCCAGCTCACTTCCAGGTTTCGATCAGCCCCAGCATTTT. It translates to CASSLPGFDQPQHF.

This chain links TRBV5-1 with TRBJ1-4; TRBD1 aligns across 7 bases. The CDR3 has 15 amino acids. V shed 4 bases, J shed 4 bases, and the junction held 7 bases outside the gene matches. Germline V CDR1 and CDR2: SGHRS, YFSETQ. The CDR3 spells CASSPRQGGNEKLFF. Here the CDR3 DNA reads TGCGCCAGCAGCCCCCGACAGGGAGGTAATGAAAAACTGTTTTTT.

This clone was counted a few times. J is TRBJ1-1 and V is TRBV9; D uncertain. The germline CDR1 and CDR2 sequences are SGDLS and YYNGEE. CDR3 length equals 13 residues. Deletions cut 4 bases from V and 4 bases from J, with 11 bases between. The CDR3 protein is CASSFSGPTEAFF. The CDR3 DNA is TGTGCCAGCAGCTTCTCAGGCCCCACTGAAGCTTTCTTT.

About this clone itself: The sample holds other DNA sequences that translate to the same CDR3. The rearrangement links TRBV10-1 to TRBJ2-4; TRBD1 might be the D (5 bases). The CDR3 spans 17 residues. V lost 3 bases, J lost 0 bases, and 15 bases lay in between. Germline V lookup: CDR1 WNHNN, CDR2 SYGVQD (reference sequence). CDR3 sequence (DNA): TGCGCCAGCAGTGATTCCAGGGCTACCTTAGCCAAAAACATTCAGTACTTC. Encoded protein: CASSDSRATLAKNIQYF.

The chain uses TRBV6-1 and TRBJ2-1; D may be TRBD1 (5 bases). V lost 3 bases to trimming and J lost 2 bases, with 8 bases between them. This CDR3 contains 14 residues. Germline-derived CDR1 and CDR2 are MNHNS and SASEGT. This CDR3 reads CASSEQTAYNEQFF. CDR3 bases: TGTGCCAGCAGTGAGCAGACAGCCTACAATGAGCAGTTCTTC.

CDR3 protein: CATSRDRGVRGPAGNTIYF. As DNA, the CDR3 is TGTGCCACCAGCAGAGATCGGGGGGTTAGGGGCCCGGCTGGAAACACCATATATTTT. The chain couples TRBV15 to TRBJ1-3; tentative D call: TRBD1 (5 bases). V lost 0 bases and J lost 2, with 20 bases in between. This CDR3 is 19 amino acids long. Germline V gene data show CDR1 as LNHNV and CDR2 as YYDKDF (reference sequence).

The V gene is TRBV7-8, the J gene TRBJ1-1; D is undetermined. This CDR3 region has 14 residues. Germline assignment: CDR1 SGHVS and CDR2 FQNEAQ. V was shortened by 7 bases and J by 0 bases, with 12 bases between the two germline ends. The CDR3 protein is CASTHPALNTEAFF. Here the CDR3 DNA reads TGTGCCAGCACCCATCCGGCCCTGAACACTGAAGCTTTCTTT.

The CDR3 protein is CASTPRPAGYTEAFF. The CDR3 coding sequence is TGTGCCAGCACCCCACGTCCGGCGGGATACACTGAAGCTTTCTTT. The chain has TRBV11-1 and TRBJ1-1, with no clear D. CDR1 SGHAT and CDR2 FQDESV come from the germline V gene (reference sequence). CDR3 size: 15 residues. Trimming shortened V by 7 bases and J by 3 bases, and 18 bases separated the two germline ends.

In this sample, this clone turned up once. The gene calls are TRBV5-1 and TRBJ2-1; TRBD2 aligns across 10 bases. Germline values: CDR1 SGHRS, CDR2 YFSETQ. V gave up 1 base and J gave up 9 bases; unmatched junction bases: 7. This CDR3 spans 15 amino acids. CDR3 bases: TGCGCCAGCAGCTTGAGCGGGGGGGCCATTGGTGAGCAGTTCTTC. Residues: CASSLSGGAIGEQFF.

This chain joins TRBV7-9 and TRBJ1-1; D may be TRBD1 (5 bases). The germline gives CDR1 SEHNR, CDR2 FQNEAQ (reference sequence). The CDR3 contains 13 residues. V was pared by 3 bases and J by 6 bases, with 11 bases between. The CDR3 DNA reads TGTGCCAGCAGCTTTGGGGGAGGGGCTGAAGCTTTCTTT. Translation: CASSFGGGAEAFF.

The gene calls are TRBV15 and TRBJ2-4; TRBD2 is a possible D gene (6 bases). The V gene's germline CDR1 is LNHNV and CDR2 YYDKDF (reference sequence). The CDR3 totals 14 residues. Deletions cut 4 bases from V and 0 bases from J, with 7 bases between. The CDR3 loop is CATSTGRAKNIQYF. CDR3 DNA sequence: TGTGCCACCAGCACCGGGAGAGCCAAAAACATTCAGTACTTC.

The gene calls are TRBV6-6 and TRBJ1-5, with D possibly TRBD1 on 5 matching bases. The CDR3 length is 14 residues. With 4 bases removed from V and 4 bases from J, the gap between germline ends came to 11 bases. Germline V lookup: CDR1 MNHNY, CDR2 SVGAGI (reference sequence). In nucleotides, the CDR3 is TGTGCCAGCAGTTCGGGACTCTTAAATCAGCCCCAGCATTTT. Translation gives CASSSGLLNQPQHF.

The chain is built from TRBV27 and TRBJ2-1; TRBD2 aligns across 13 bases. Germline V lookup: CDR1 MNHEY, CDR2 SMNVEV (reference sequence). This CDR3 comprises 17 residues. V trimming: 5 bases; J trimming: 6 bases; junction bases outside the gene matches: 10. In DNA form, the CDR3 reads TGTGCCAGCAGTCTCTTCCCCGGGACTAGCGGGGCCAATGAGCAGTTCTTC. It translates to CASSLFPGTSGANEQFF.

The rearrangement uses TRBV9 and TRBJ2-2; D gene ambiguous. This CDR3 contains 15 residues. CDR1 and CDR2 from the germline V gene are SGDLS and YYNGEE. V gave up 0 bases and J gave up 4 bases, with 10 bases separating them. Here the CDR3 DNA reads TGTGCCAGCAGCGTAGGCCCAAGAGCCACCGGGGAGCTGTTTTTT. It encodes CASSVGPRATGELFF. Using reference TRBV9 and TRBJ2-2 for the parts outside the CDR3, the full variable domain is DSGVTQTPKHLITATGQRVTLRCSPRSGDLSVYWYQQSLDQGLQFLIQYYNGEERAKGNILERFSAQQFPDLHSELNLSSLELGDSALYFCASSVGPRATGELFFGEGSRLTVL.

The chain's CDR3 is CASSSTGAFTEAFF. The DNA of the CDR3 is TGTGCCAGCAGTTCCACAGGGGCGTTCACTGAAGCTTTCTTT. V and J are TRBV6-1 and TRBJ1-1, with 7 bases lining up with TRBD1. The CDR3 is 14 amino acids. The germline V gene encodes CDR1 MNHNS and CDR2 SASEGT. V shed 5 bases, J shed 4 bases, and the junction held 7 bases outside the gene matches.

The V gene is TRBV7-2, the J gene TRBJ2-3, with TRBD1 matching 7 bases. Losses at the gene ends were 2 bases for V and 2 bases for J; bases not matched to a gene: 1. Germline CDR1 SGHTA, CDR2 FQGNSA. This CDR3 comprises 14 residues. The CDR3 DNA follows: TGTGCCAGCAGCTTAAGGGGGCCCACAGATACGCAGTATTTT. Translation gives CASSLRGPTDTQYF.

In this sample, this clone turned up a few times. CDR3 nucleotide sequence: TGTGCCATCAGTGGCGCGACTAGCGGGGCCTACGAGCAGTACTTC. This gives the protein CAISGATSGAYEQYF. The chain combines TRBV10-3 with TRBJ2-7, with 11 bases lining up with TRBD2. This CDR3 is 15 amino acids long. V trimming: 4 bases; J trimming: 2 bases; junction bases outside the gene matches: 4. CDR1 ENHRY and CDR2 SYGVKD come from the germline V gene.

The V and J genes are TRBV12-2 and TRBJ1-6; the table's TRBD1 call for D was not verified on the DNA. TRBV12-2 is flagged as a pseudogene. The CDR3 sequence is 15 residues long. In nucleotides, the CDR3 is TGTGCAAGTCGCTCAAAACAGGACCTTTATTCACCCCTCCACTTT. Its translation: CASRSKQDLYSPLHF.

The chain recombines TRBV14 with TRBJ2-1; 7 nucleotides agree with TRBD1. This CDR3 has 14 residues. CDR1 is SGHDN and CDR2 is FVKESK in the germline V gene. V was clipped by 4 bases and J by 4 bases; unmatched bases: 4. As DNA, the CDR3 is TGTGCCAGCAGCCCCCCGACAGGGTACAATGAGCAGTTCTTC. Translated: CASSPPTGYNEQFF.

The chain combines TRBV29-1 with TRBJ1-2; TRBD1 agrees at 10 bases. V lost 5 bases and J lost 3; bases outside the gene matches: 6. The CDR3 totals 14 residues. Germline V CDR1 and CDR2: SQVTM, ANQGSEA. DNA of the CDR3: TGCAGCGTTACCCCGGGGACAGGGGACTATGGCTACACCTTC. This gives the protein CSVTPGTGDYGYTF.

This rearrangement joins TRBV5-1 to TRBJ1-3; a weak D match, TRBD1 (5 bases). V gave up 5 bases and J gave up 5 bases, with 14 bases separating them. The CDR3 spans 14 residues. Germline V lookup: CDR1 SGHRS, CDR2 YFSETQ. For the CDR3, the DNA is TGCGCCAGCAGACCCGGGCCGGGACGAAACACCATATATTTT. Translated, it gives CASRPGPGRNTIYF.